The 21 T cell receptor beta chains below come from one sample, sequenced in a study of T-cell memory formation after mild COVID-19. TCRdb re-derived calls from the 5' RACE reads in MiXCR, one entry per CDR3 protein. This table holds 300,000 to 350,000 distinct CDR3 sequences, roughly 13% found once. Source material: PBMCs or a T cell subset sorted from them (not recorded which). These receptors were taken from a man aged 18 to 29 who had mild COVID-19 (a few samples of this study predate the infection). Cell type and time point are not known.

The genes are TRBV12-3 or TRBV12-4 and TRBJ2-3; D is possibly TRBD1 (5 bases). This CDR3 spans 15 amino acids. The V gene lost 7 bases and the J gene lost 4 bases, with 18 bases spanning the gap. The CDR3 nucleotides read TGTGCCAGCACCTCCCCCGACAGTGTCCCAGATACGCAGTATTTT. It yields the protein CASTSPDSVPDTQYF.

The sample holds a few counts of this clonotype. This chain uses TRBV4-3 with TRBJ2-7; 8 bases line up with TRBD1. The V and J ends lost 3 bases and 2 bases, in that order; junction bases with no gene match: 6. The CDR3 sequence is 15 residues long. Per the germline V gene, CDR1 is LGHNA and CDR2 is YSLEER. CDR3: CASSQQRDRTYEQYF. CDR3 nucleotides: TGCGCCAGCAGCCAGCAACGGGACAGGACCTACGAGCAGTACTTC.

This clonotype was detected a few times. This chain connects TRBV4-2 to TRBJ1-1, with D perhaps matching TRBD1 (5 bases). V gave up 3 bases and J gave up 4 bases, with 21 bases separating them. CDR1 and CDR2 from the germline V gene are LGHNA and YNFKEQ. This CDR3 has 17 residues. This chain's CDR3 is CASSHVRDGIRGTEAFF. CDR3 sequence (DNA): TGTGCCAGCAGCCACGTACGGGACGGTATCCGGGGCACTGAAGCTTTCTTT.

This clonotype was found a few times. At one boundary the junction diverges from the germline segment, which might be a read error. This sequence joins TRBV7-7 and TRBJ2-1; 8 bases map to TRBD2. Germline CDR1 is SSHAT and CDR2 is FNYEAQ (reference sequence). The CDR3 runs 14 residues. The CDR3 bases are TGTGCTAGCAGCCGGGGACTAGCCTACAATGAGCAGTTCTTC. This gives the protein CASSRGLAYNEQFF.

This clonotype was observed a few times. The J gene is TRBJ1-2, the V gene TRBV20-1; 8 bases match TRBD1. The CDR3 totals 13 residues. V shed 2 bases, J shed 8 bases, and the junction held 7 bases outside the gene matches. The germline V gene encodes CDR1 DFQATT and CDR2 SNEGSKA (reference sequence). CDR3 amino acids: CSARPRGLGGYTF. The CDR3 DNA is TGCAGTGCTAGACCCAGGGGGCTTGGCGGCTACACCTTC.

The chain is built from TRBV20-1 and TRBJ1-1; 9 bases align to TRBD1. CDR3 length: 15 residues. The germline V gene encodes CDR1 DFQATT and CDR2 SNEGSKA (reference sequence). Trimming at V came to 1 base and at J to 0 bases, leaving 3 bases not matched to a gene. As DNA, the CDR3 is TGCAGTGCTAGAGCCGGGACAGGGTTGAACACTGAAGCTTTCTTT. Its translation: CSARAGTGLNTEAFF.

The J gene is TRBJ2-7, the V gene TRBV7-6; weak D call: TRBD1 (5 bases). V lost 5 bases and J lost 5, with 31 bases in between. In germline, CDR1 is SGHVS, CDR2 FNYEAQ. This CDR3 comprises 19 residues. CDR3 sequence: CASSPQRPDSPSEADEQYF. CDR3 DNA sequence: TGTGCCAGCAGCCCCCAACGACCAGACAGCCCATCCGAGGCGGACGAGCAGTACTTC.

This clonotype has a handful of counts. The V call is TRBV29-1, the J call TRBJ1-5; D ambiguous. The CDR3 has 12 amino acids. Trimming removed 5 bases at V and 4 bases at J, with 9 bases between. Germline V gene data show CDR1 as SQVTM and CDR2 as ANQGSEA. CDR3 sequence reads: CSVLVGNQPQHF. The CDR3 DNA reads TGCAGCGTTTTGGTTGGTAATCAGCCCCAGCATTTT.

This clonotype showed up just a few times. This chain uses TRBV6-6 with TRBJ2-5, with D hard to call. The CDR3 is made up of 11 amino acids. Germline CDR1 and CDR2: MNHNY and SVGAGI (reference sequence). The V and J ends lost 7 bases and 5 bases respectively, with 8 bases between them. CDR3 coding DNA: TGTGCCAGCACCCACCGTGAGACCCAGTACTTC. As protein: CASTHRETQYF.

The chain has TRBV6-5 and TRBJ2-4, with unresolved D. Trimming pared 8 bases from V and 5 bases from J, leaving 4 bases between. The germline gives CDR1 MNHEY, CDR2 SVGAGI. CDR3 length: 10 residues. The CDR3 spells CASGENIQYF. The CDR3 DNA sequence: TGTGCCAGCGGCGAAAACATTCAGTACTTC.

This clonotype has only a few counts. This chain connects TRBV7-9 to TRBJ1-1, with no clear D. Germline loops: CDR1 SEHNR, CDR2 FQNEAQ (reference sequence). Trimming pared 1 base from V and 3 bases from J, leaving 9 bases between. The CDR3 contains 14 residues. CDR3 nucleotides: TGTGCCAGCAGCTTAGGAAGGAGCGACACTGAAGCTTTCTTT. Translated, it gives CASSLGRSDTEAFF.

The chain uses TRBV12-3 or TRBV12-4 and TRBJ1-1, with TRBD1 matching over 10 bases. With V trimmed by 7 bases and J by 7 bases, 12 bases remained unmatched. CDR3 length: 15 residues. The CDR3 reads CASKPNDRGHVEAFF. The DNA of the CDR3 is TGTGCCAGCAAACCCAATGACAGGGGGCATGTTGAAGCTTTCTTT.

The chain joins TRBV5-1 to TRBJ2-3; D may be TRBD1 (5 bases). The CDR3 runs to 14 residues. CDR1 is SGHRS, CDR2 YFSETQ, per germline. V was clipped by 4 bases and J by 7 bases, with 16 bases between them. CDR3 in amino acids: CASSLQGFKNTQYF. CDR3 bases: TGCGCCAGCAGCCTCCAGGGTTTTAAAAATACGCAGTATTTT.

V gene TRBV3-1 combines with J gene TRBJ2-4; D not resolved. Trimming shortened V by 3 bases and J by 0 bases, and 6 bases separated the two germline ends. Germline assignment: CDR1 LGHDT and CDR2 YNNKEL (reference sequence). This CDR3 spans 14 amino acids. The DNA of the CDR3 is TGTGCCAGCAGCCAGGCGGTAGCCAAAAACATTCAGTACTTC. Protein sequence: CASSQAVAKNIQYF.

The chain recombines TRBV7-9 with TRBJ2-3; the match to TRBD1 covers 9 bases. Germline values: CDR1 SEHNR, CDR2 FQNEAQ (reference sequence). The CDR3 runs to 16 residues. The J segment lost 12 bases and the V segment lost 5 bases, leaving 18 bases of the junction unmatched. In nucleotides, the CDR3 is TGTGCCAGCAGCGACCCACCGGGACAGGGCGGATATTCACAGTATTTT. Amino acid sequence: CASSDPPGQGGYSQYF. Drawing the rest from reference TRBV7-9 and TRBJ2-3, the complete variable domain is DTGVSQNPRHKITKRGQNVTFRCDPISEHNRLYWYRQTLGQGPEFLTYFQNEAQLEKSRLLSDRFSAERPKGSFSTLEIQRTEQGDSAMYLCASSDPPGQGGYSQYFGPGTRLTVL.

This chain uses TRBV7-9 with TRBJ1-2; TRBD1 agrees at 7 bases. Germline V lookup: CDR1 SEHNR, CDR2 FQNEAQ (reference sequence). CDR3 length: 14 residues. Germline trimming cut 6 bases from V and 3 bases from J; bases unmatched to any gene: 7. CDR3 bases: TGTGCCAGCAGTTTACAGGGGTTTGACTATGGCTACACCTTC. It encodes CASSLQGFDYGYTF.

J is TRBJ1-4 and V is TRBV4-1, with 7 bases identical to TRBD1. J was trimmed by 2 bases and V by 3 bases; bases with no gene match: 12. Germline CDR1 MGHRA, CDR2 YSYEKL. The CDR3 has 18 amino acids. This CDR3 reads CASSHKDRNWTTNEKLFF. The CDR3 nucleotides are TGCGCCAGCAGCCACAAGGACAGGAATTGGACCACTAATGAAAAACTGTTTTTT.

In this sample, this clonotype turned up many times. V usage is TRBV5-1 and J usage is TRBJ1-6; D is unclear. The length of the CDR3 is 14 residues. CDR1 is SGHRS and CDR2 is YFSETQ in the germline V gene. Between the trimmed V and J ends, which lost 0 bases and 4 bases, there was a span of 5 bases. The CDR3 DNA is TGCGCCAGCAGCTTGGGACGGTATAATTCACCCCTCCACTTT. Protein sequence: CASSLGRYNSPLHF.

This clonotype was counted only a few times. V gene TRBV4-1 combines with J gene TRBJ2-5; TRBD2 is a possible D gene (8 bases). Trimming stripped 4 bases from V and 3 bases from J, with 21 bases between. Germline lookup yields CDR1 MGHRA and CDR2 YSYEKL. The CDR3 consists of 17 residues. The CDR3 DNA is TGCGCCAGCAGCCGGGTGACAGGGCCGCGGGGGGAAGAGACCCAGTACTTC. The encoded protein is CASSRVTGPRGEETQYF.

In this sample, this clonotype turned up many times. J is TRBJ1-1 and V is TRBV6-2 or TRBV6-3, with no clear D. This CDR3 contains 11 residues. V shed 3 bases and J shed 3 bases, with 2 bases lying between them. Germline CDR1 is MNHEY and CDR2 is SVGEGT. The CDR3 nucleotides are TGTGCCAGCAGTTATGACACTGAAGCTTTCTTT. This translates into CASSYDTEAFF.

This clonotype showed up just a few times. The chain joins TRBV11-3 to TRBJ2-1; a possible D gene is TRBD1 (5 bases). Per the germline V gene, CDR1 is SGHNT and CDR2 is YENEEA. This CDR3 is 13 amino acids long. Deletions cut 5 bases from V and 12 bases from J, with 17 bases between. The CDR3 reads CASSPATGLGQFF. The CDR3, as DNA: TGTGCCAGCAGCCCAGCCACAGGCCTCGGGCAGTTCTTC. Full variable domain (missing parts from reference TRBV11-3 and TRBJ2-1): EAGVVQSPRYKIIEKKQPVAFWCNPISGHNTLYWYLQNLGQGPELLIRYENEEAVDDSQLPKDRFSAERLKGVDSTLKIQPAELGDSAVYLCASSPATGLGQFFGPGTRLTVL.